This TCR beta chain was captured by sequencing in a study of beta chain features in type 1 diabetes. General study points: A potential PCR bias toward shorter templates would be equal in patient and control samples.

The entirety of the isolated RNA underwent reverse transcription, so expressed TCRB transcripts were sequenced. Assay used: immunoSEQ multiplex PCR; TCRdb lists only in-frame clones, some missing. The sample lists 130,000 or so clones, about a tenth seen once, with roughly 0.7% in the top ten. This clone appeared a few times. Antigen: not known. This CDR3 spans 13 amino acids. After removal of 6 bases from V and 4 bases from J, the junction contained 1 base not matched to a gene. From germline, CDR1 is MNHNS and CDR2 SASEGT. The clonotype originates from a man aged 18 to 30 in good health. This chain connects TRBV6-1 to TRBJ1-4, with TRBD1 matching over 8 bases. Sequencing was performed on central memory CD4+ T cells from blood. CDR3 in DNA: TGTGCCAGCAGGGACAGGGATAATGAAAAACTGTTTTTT. Encoded protein: CASRDRDNEKLFF.